A single sample is the source of the 3 T cell receptor beta chains below, sequenced in a study of cytomegalovirus exposure and HLA in healthy donors. Clones were sequenced by immunoSEQ multiplex PCR, and TCRdb holds only the in-frame ones, with some missing. In the table there are about 92,000 clones, approximately 95% of which are singletons. The sample consisted of PBMCs. The receptor set was obtained from a woman aged 25 to 39 in good health and CMV-seropositive.

The J gene is TRBJ2-5, the V gene TRBV15; TRBD2 matches at 14 bases. Trimming at V came to 2 bases and at J to 4 bases, leaving 9 bases not matched to a gene. There are 18 residues in the CDR3. In germline, CDR1 is LNHNV, CDR2 YYDKDF (reference sequence). This CDR3 reads CATSRQTGLAGVPETQYF. CDR3 DNA: TGTGCCACCAGCAGACAAACGGGACTAGCGGGAGTCCCAGAGACCCAGTACTTC.

As for this clone: This CDR3 is also generated by other DNA sequences in the sample. V gene TRBV20-1 combines with J gene TRBJ1-4, with 7 bases aligning to TRBD1. Germline V gene sequence: CDR1 DFQATT, CDR2 SNEGSKA (reference sequence). The ends lost 6 bases at V and 8 bases at J; junction bases unmatched: 3. The CDR3 runs to 11 residues. This CDR3 reads CSASGGEKLFF. Here the CDR3 DNA reads TGCAGTGCGTCAGGGGGAGAAAAACTGTTTTTT.

This rearrangement joins TRBV7-9 to TRBJ2-1; D possibly corresponds to TRBD1 (5 bases). The germline gives CDR1 SEHNR, CDR2 FQNEAQ (reference sequence). The CDR3 runs 17 residues. V lost 11 bases, J lost 0 bases, and 23 bases lay in between. CDR3 coding DNA: TGTGCCGGAAGGGCAGGGCAGGATTCGAGCTCCTACAATGAGCAGTTCTTC. It is translated as CAGRAGQDSSSYNEQFF.